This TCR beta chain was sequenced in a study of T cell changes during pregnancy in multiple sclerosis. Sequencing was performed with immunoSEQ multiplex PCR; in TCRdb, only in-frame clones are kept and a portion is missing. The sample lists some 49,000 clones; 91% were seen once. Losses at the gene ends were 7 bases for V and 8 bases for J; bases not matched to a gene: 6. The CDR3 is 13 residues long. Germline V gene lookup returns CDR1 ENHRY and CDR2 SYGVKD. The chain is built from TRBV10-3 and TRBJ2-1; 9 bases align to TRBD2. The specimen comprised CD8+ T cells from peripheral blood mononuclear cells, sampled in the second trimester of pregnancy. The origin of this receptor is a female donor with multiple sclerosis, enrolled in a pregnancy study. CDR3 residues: CAIKASGEDEQFF. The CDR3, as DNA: TGTGCCATCAAGGCTAGCGGGGAGGATGAGCAGTTCTTC.